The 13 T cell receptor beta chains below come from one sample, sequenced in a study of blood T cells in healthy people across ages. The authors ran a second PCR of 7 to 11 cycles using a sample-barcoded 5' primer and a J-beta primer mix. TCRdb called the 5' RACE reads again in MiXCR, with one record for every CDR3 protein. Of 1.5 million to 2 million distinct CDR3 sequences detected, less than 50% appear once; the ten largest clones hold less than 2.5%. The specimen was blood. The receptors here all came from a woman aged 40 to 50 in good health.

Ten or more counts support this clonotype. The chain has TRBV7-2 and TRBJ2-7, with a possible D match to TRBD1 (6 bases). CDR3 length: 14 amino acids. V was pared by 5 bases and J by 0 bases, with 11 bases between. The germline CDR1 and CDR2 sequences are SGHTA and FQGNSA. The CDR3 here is CASSPSRGSYEQYF. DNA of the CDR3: TGTGCCAGCAGCCCCTCCAGGGGCTCCTACGAGCAGTACTTC.

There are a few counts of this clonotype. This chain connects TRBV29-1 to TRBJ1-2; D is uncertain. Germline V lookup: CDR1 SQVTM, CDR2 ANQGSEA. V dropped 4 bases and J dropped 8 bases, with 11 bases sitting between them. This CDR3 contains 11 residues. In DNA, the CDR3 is TGCAGCGTTGGGTCGGGCTACGGCTACACCTTC. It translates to CSVGSGYGYTF.

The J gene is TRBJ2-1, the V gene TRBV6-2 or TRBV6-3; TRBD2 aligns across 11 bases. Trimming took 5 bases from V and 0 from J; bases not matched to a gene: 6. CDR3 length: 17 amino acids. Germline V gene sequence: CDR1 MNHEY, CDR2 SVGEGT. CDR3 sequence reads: CASSQLAGDPSYNEQFF. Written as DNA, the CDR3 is TGTGCCAGCAGTCAACTAGCGGGGGACCCCTCCTACAATGAGCAGTTCTTC.

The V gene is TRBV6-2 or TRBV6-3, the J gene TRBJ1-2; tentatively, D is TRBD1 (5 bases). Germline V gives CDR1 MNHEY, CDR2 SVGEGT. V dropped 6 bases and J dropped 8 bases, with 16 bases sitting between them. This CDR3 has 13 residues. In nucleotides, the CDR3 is TGTGCCAGCAGCTACACGTACAGGCGGGGCTACACCTTC. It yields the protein CASSYTYRRGYTF.

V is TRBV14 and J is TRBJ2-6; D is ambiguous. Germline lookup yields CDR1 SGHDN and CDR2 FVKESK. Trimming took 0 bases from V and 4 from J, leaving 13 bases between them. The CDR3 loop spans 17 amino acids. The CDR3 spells CASSQDLVSSGANVLTF. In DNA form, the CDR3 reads TGTGCCAGCAGCCAAGATCTGGTCAGTTCCGGGGCCAACGTCCTGACTTTC.

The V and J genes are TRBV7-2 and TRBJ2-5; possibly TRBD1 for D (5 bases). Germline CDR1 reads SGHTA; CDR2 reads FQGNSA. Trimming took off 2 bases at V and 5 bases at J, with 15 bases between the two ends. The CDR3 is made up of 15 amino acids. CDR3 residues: CASSLTQGRMETQYF. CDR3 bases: TGTGCCAGCAGCTTAACCCAGGGCCGGATGGAGACCCAGTACTTC. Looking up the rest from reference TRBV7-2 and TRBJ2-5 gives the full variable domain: GAGVSQSPSNKVTEKGKDVELRCDPISGHTALYWYRQSLGQGLEFLIYFQGNSAPDKSGLPSDRFSAERTGGSVSTLTIQRTQQEDSAVYLCASSLTQGRMETQYFGPGTRLLVL.

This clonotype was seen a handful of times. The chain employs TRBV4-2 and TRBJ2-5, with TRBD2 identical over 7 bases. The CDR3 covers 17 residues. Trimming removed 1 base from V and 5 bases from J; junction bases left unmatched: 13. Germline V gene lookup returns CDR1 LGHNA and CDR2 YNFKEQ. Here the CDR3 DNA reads TGTGCCAGCAGCCAAGGAACTAGGGTTACTAGCGAGGAGACCCAGTACTTC. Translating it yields CASSQGTRVTSEETQYF.

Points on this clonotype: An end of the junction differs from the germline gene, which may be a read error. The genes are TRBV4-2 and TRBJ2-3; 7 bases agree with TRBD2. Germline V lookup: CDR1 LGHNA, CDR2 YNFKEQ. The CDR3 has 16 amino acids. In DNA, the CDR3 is TGTGCCAGCAGCCGGGACTGGCGGGGGAGCACAGATGCGCAGTATTTT. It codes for CASSRDWRGSTDAQYF.

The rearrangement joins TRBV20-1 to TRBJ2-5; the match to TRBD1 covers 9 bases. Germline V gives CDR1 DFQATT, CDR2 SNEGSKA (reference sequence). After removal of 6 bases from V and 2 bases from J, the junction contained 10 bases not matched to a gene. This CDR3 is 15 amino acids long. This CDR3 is CSAPPGTGQQETQYF. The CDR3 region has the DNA TGCAGTGCCCCCCCGGGGACAGGGCAGCAAGAGACCCAGTACTTC.

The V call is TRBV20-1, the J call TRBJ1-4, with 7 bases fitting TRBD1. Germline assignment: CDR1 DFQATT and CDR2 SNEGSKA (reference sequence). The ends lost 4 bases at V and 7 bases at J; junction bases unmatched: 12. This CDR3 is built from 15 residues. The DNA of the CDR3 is TGCAGTGCTAAAGGGGGCCATTCTGGAGGTGAAAAACTGTTTTTT. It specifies CSAKGGHSGGEKLFF.

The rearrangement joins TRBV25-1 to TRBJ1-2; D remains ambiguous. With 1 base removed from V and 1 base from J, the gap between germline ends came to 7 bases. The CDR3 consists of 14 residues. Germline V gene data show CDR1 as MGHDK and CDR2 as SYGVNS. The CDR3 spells CASSEWAINYGYTF. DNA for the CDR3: TGTGCCAGCAGTGAATGGGCGATTAACTATGGCTACACCTTC.

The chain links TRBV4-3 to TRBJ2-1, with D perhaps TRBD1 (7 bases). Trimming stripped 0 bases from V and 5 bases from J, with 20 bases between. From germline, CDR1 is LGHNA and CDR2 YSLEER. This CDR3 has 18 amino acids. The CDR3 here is CASSQERGRRGLNNEQFF. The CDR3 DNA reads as TGCGCCAGCAGCCAAGAGAGGGGGCGGCGGGGCCTCAACAATGAGCAGTTCTTC.

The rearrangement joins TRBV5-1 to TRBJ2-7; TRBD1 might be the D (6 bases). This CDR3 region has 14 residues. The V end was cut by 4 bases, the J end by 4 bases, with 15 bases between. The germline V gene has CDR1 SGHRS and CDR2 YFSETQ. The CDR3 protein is CASSRSDSYYEQYF. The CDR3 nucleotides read TGCGCCAGCAGCCGATCGGACAGTTATTACGAGCAGTACTTC.